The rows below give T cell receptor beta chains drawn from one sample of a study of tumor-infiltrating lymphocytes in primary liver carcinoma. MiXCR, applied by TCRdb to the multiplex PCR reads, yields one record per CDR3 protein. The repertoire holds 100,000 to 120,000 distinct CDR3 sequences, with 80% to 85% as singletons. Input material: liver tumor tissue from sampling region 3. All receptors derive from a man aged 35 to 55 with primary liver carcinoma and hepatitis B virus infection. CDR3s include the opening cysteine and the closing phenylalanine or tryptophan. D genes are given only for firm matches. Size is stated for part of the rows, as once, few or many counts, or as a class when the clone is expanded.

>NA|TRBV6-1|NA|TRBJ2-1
TGTGCCAGCAGTGAAGAGGTTATGGGGGGCCTCTCCTACAATGAGCAGTTCTTC
CASSEEVMGGLSYNEQFF
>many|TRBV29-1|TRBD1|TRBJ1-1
TGCAGCGTCGTATTCCCTGGACAGGCGAGAACTTTCTTT
CSVVFPGQARTFF
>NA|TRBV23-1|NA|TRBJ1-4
TGCGCCAGCCACCTCGGGGGTGAAGTAACTAATGAAAAACTGTTTTTT
CASHLGGEVTNEKLFF
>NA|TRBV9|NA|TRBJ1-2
TGTGCCAGCAGCGTCCATGGAATTGGTGGCTACACCTTC
CASSVHGIGGYTF
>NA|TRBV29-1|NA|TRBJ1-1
TGTATCGTTGAATCCGGGGTCACTGAAGTTTTCTTT
CIVESGVTEVFF
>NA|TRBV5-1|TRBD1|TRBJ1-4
TGCGCCAGCTGCTTGGGTGGACAGGGTGATGAAAAACTGTTTTTT
CASCLGGQGDEKLFF
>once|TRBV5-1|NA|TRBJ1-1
TGCGCCAGCAGCCAGGAGACAGGTGAAACTTTCTTT
CASSQETGETFF
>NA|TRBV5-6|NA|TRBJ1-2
TGTGCCAGTATCTCCAGCGACAGGATCGTCATCTATGGCTACACCTTC
CASISSDRIVIYGYTF
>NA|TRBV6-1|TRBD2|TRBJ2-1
TGTGCCAGCTCCCGCGGGAGGGAGTCCTACAATGGGCAGGTCTTC
CASSRGRESYNGQVF
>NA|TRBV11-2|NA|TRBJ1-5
TGTGTCAGCAGCCTGGACCGCGATCAGCCCCGACATTTT
CVSSLDRDQPRHF
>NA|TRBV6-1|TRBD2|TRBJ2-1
TGTGCCAGCAGTGAGCGCCCCGGGACTAGTAGCAATAAGCAGTTTTTC
CASSERPGTSSNKQFF
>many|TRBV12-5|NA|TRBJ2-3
TGTGCTAGTGCGGTCACAACTAGCACAGATACGCAGTATTTT
CASAVTTSTDTQYF
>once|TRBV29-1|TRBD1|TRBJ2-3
TGCAGCTTTTCCGGGACAGGGGCCTCAGATACGCAATATTTT
CSFSGTGASDTQYF
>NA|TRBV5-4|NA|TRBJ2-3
TGTACCTGCAGCTTTTTGGGGAGTACGCAGTATTTT
CTCSFLGSTQYF
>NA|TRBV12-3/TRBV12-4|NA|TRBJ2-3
TGTGCCAGCAGGCCCACAGGTACGGGGGATACGCAGTATTTT
CASRPTGTGDTQYF
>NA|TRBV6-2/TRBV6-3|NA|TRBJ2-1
TGTGCCGGCAAAGCTAGCAGGAGGAATGAGCAGTTCTTC
CAGKASRRNEQFF
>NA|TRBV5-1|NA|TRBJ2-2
TGCGCCAGCCGACTCTTCTCAGACACCGGGGAGCTGTTTTTT
CASRLFSDTGELFF
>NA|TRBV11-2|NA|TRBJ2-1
TGTGGCAGCTGCTTAAATGCCAATGGGCAGTTCTTC
CGSCLNANGQFF
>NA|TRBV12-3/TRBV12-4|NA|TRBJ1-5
TGTGCCAGCAGTTTAGTGCAGGGTCCTAATCAGCCCCAACATTTT
CASSLVQGPNQPQHF
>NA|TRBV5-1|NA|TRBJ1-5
TGCGCCAGCAGCTTGGAAGGCGGCAATGAGCCCCGGCATTTT
CASSLEGGNEPRHF
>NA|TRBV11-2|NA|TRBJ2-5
TGTGTCAGCAACTTAATCCCCCATGACGGGGAGACCCAGTACTTC
CVSNLIPHDGETQYF
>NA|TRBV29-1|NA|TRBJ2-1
TGCAGCATTGTTTGGGCTACCAATGAACAGTTCTTC
CSIVWATNEQFF
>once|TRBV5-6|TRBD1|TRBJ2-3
TGTGCCAGCAGCCAGGACAGGGGGAGCGCAGATACGCAGTATTTT
CASSQDRGSADTQYF
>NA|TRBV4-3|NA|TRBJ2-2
TGCGCCAGGAGCCCAAAGACATGGCATCCCCCCAGGGAGCTGTTTTTT
CARSPKTWHPPRELFF
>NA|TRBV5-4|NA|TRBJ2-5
TGTGCCAGCAGCTCAATGGAAGAGACCCAATACTTC
CASSSMEETQYF
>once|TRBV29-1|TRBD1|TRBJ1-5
TGCAACGTTGGACAGGGGATAGGTCAGTCCCAGCATTTT
CNVGQGIGQSQHF
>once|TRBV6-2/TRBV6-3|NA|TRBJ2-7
TGTGTCAGCAGCCTCCGGGTCAGGGCCCACGAGCAGTATTTC
CVSSLRVRAHEQYF
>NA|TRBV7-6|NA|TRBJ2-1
TGTGCCAGCAGCTTAGCGGGGCCTCACAATGAGCAGTTCTTC
CASSLAGPHNEQFF
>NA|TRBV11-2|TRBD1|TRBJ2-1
TGTGCCAGCAACTTTGACAGGGAGCGGTTCTTT
CASNFDRERFF
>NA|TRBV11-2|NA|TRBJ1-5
TGTGCCAGCAACCTGAAAGGGGGACTGACGAATCAGCCCCAACATTTT
CASNLKGGLTNQPQHF
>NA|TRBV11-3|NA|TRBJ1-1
TGTGCCAGCAGCTTAGCGGTGGGGAACACTGATGCTTTCTTT
CASSLAVGNTDAFF
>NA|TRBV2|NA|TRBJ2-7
TGTGCCAACAGCATACCGGGGAACGAGCAGTACTTC
CANSIPGNEQYF
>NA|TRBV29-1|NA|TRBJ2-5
NA
CCVASGTGEETQNF
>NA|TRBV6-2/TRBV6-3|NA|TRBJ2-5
TGTGCCAGCAGCCTGGAGGGCCGCCAAGAGACTCAGTACTTC
CASSLEGRQETQYF
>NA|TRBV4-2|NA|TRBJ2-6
TGTACCAGCAGCCAAGAAGCAGGCTCTGGGGCCAACGTCCTGACTTTC
CTSSQEAGSGANVLTF
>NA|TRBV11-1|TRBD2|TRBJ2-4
TGTGCCAGCAGCTTTCCCAGGACTAGCGTGACCAAAAACATTCAGAGCTTC
CASSFPRTSVTKNIQSF
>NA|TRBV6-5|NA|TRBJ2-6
TGTGCTAGCAGTTACGTAGGGACTGGGGCCAACGTCCTGACTTTC
CASSYVGTGANVLTF
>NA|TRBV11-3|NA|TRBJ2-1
TGTGCCAGCAGCTTAGGCATCTCGAACATTGAGCAGTTATTC
CASSLGISNIEQLF
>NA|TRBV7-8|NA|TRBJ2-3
TGTGCCAGCAGCTCCGACCGGTACGAGGGTACGCAATATTTT
CASSSDRYEGTQYF
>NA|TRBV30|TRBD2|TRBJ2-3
TGTGCCTGGAGTGGACTAAGCGGGAGGCACACGGATACGCAGTATTTT
CAWSGLSGRHTDTQYF
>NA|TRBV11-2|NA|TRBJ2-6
TGTTTCACCCAGCGGCCGCGCTCTGGGGCCAAAGTCCTGACTTTC
CFTQRPRSGAKVLTF
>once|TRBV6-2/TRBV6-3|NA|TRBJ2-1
TGTACCAGCAGTTACTCGTATAGGAATGAGGAGTTCTTC
CTSSYSYRNEEFF
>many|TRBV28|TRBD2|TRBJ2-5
TGTGCCAGCAGTGAGACTAGCGGGGCCTTGGAGACCCAGTACTTC
CASSETSGALETQYF
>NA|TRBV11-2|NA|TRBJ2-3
TGTGCCAGCAGCTGTGACGGGAGTATAGATACGCAATATTTT
CASSCDGSIDTQYF
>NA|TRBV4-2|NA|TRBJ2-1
TGTGCCAGCAGCCAAGGAGGAGGGAGTGGCAGTGAACAGTTCTTC
CASSQGGGSGSEQFF
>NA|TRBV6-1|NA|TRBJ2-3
TGTGCCAGCAGTGAATGGGCAGATACACAGTATTTT
CASSEWADTQYF
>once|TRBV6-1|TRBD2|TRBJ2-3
TGTGCCAACAGTGAAGGACTAGGGCTAGATACGCAGTACTTT
CANSEGLGLDTQYF
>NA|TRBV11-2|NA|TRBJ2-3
TGTGCCAGCGGCTTATGGACTAAGAAGGGTACGCAGTATTTT
CASGLWTKKGTQYF
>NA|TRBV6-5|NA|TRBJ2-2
TGTACCGGCAGCCATGGCGGCGGAGGCGGGGAGCTGTTTTTT
CTGSHGGGGGELFF
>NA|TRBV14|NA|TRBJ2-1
TGTGCCAGCAGCCAAAAAATCGACACCAGAGAGCAGTTCTTC
CASSQKIDTREQFF
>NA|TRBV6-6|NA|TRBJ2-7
TGTGCCAGCTTGAATGCCGAGACCTACGAGCAATACTTC
CASLNAETYEQYF
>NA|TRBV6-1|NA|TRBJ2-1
TGTACCAGCAGTGAGCGGAAAGACAATGAGCAATTCTTC
CTSSERKDNEQFF
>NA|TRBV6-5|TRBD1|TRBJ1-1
TGTGCCAGCAGTTCGTACAGGGGGCTTAGGGGGTCTGAAGCTTTCTTT
CASSSYRGLRGSEAFF
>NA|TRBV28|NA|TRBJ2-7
TGTGTCAGCAGATTTGGGTACGAGCGGTACTTC
CVSRFGYERYF
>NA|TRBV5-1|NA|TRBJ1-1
TGCGCCAGCAGCGCCTTGGCAGGGAGCATCACTGTAGCTTTCTTT
CASSALAGSITVAFF
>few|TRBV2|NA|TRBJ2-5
TGTGCCAGCGGGGGAGACTCGGGGACCCAGTACTTC
CASGGDSGTQYF
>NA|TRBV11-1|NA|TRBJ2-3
TGTGTCAGCAGCTCTGGGGCAAGCTCTGTTGAAGCCCGCACAGATACGCAGTATTTT
CVSSSGASSVEARTDTQYF